Presented here are 14 T cell receptor beta chains from one specimen sequenced in a study of shared clonotypes between healthy human individuals. Assay: immunoSEQ multiplex PCR; the TCRdb copy retains only in-frame clones and omits some. The sample lists about 2 million clones, roughly 95% occurring once. Sequenced: naive CD4+ T cells sorted from blood. Subset defined: CD45RA+ positively selected. These receptors all stem from a man between 18 and 35 years old in good health.

Note on this clone: Within the sample, other DNA sequences also encode this same CDR3. This chain joins TRBV18 and TRBJ2-5; TRBD1 might be the D (6 bases). The CDR3 is 15 residues long. The V and J ends lost 3 bases and 2 bases respectively, with 13 bases between them. Germline V lookup: CDR1 KGHSH, CDR2 LQKENI. The CDR3, as DNA: TGTGCCAGCTCACCTCTGACAGGCACTCAAGAGACCCAGTACTTC. Amino acids: CASSPLTGTQETQYF.

The chain employs TRBV5-4 and TRBJ2-7, with 7 bases lining up with TRBD1. The V and J ends lost 4 bases and 3 bases, in that order; junction bases with no gene match: 7. The germline V gene encodes CDR1 SGHNT and CDR2 YYREEE (reference sequence). This CDR3 has 14 residues. The CDR3 reads CASSPTGIYYEQYF. The CDR3 DNA is TGTGCCAGCAGCCCGACAGGGATTTACTACGAGCAGTACTTC.

As for this clone: The CDR3 end shows no conserved phenylalanine or tryptophan, and so a read error is likely. The limits of the CDR3 on the DNA are not certain, so only TCRdb's listed CDR3 is given. The V gene is TRBV6-1, the J gene TRBJ2-7; TRBD2 is the table's D call, not checked against the DNA. In germline, CDR1 is MNHNS, CDR2 SASEGT. Both ends counted, the CDR3 spans 12 residues. The chain's CDR3 is CASSSEGGEEGI.

This rearrangement joins TRBV15 to TRBJ2-7, with 12 nucleotides matching TRBD2. The trim removed 5 bases at V and 6 bases at J, leaving 14 bases unmatched. Per the germline V gene, CDR1 is LNHNV and CDR2 is YYDKDF (reference sequence). The CDR3 extends over 17 amino acids. This CDR3 reads CATSPKSQLAGGVEQYF. As DNA, the CDR3 is TGTGCCACCAGCCCCAAGAGTCAACTAGCGGGGGGTGTCGAGCAGTACTTC.

The chain joins TRBV5-1 to TRBJ2-1; no reliable D call. CDR1 is SGHRS and CDR2 is YFSETQ in the germline V gene. Trimming left V 0 bases short and J 8 bases short, with 9 bases between. The CDR3 totals 13 residues. The CDR3 DNA reads as TGCGCCAGCAGCTTGGACTCTTACGATGAGCAGTTCTTC. Encoded protein: CASSLDSYDEQFF.

The V call is TRBV6-5, the J call TRBJ2-3; D not resolved. This CDR3 has 14 residues. CDR1 MNHEY and CDR2 SVGAGI come from the germline V gene. V lost 6 bases, J lost 1 base, and 11 bases lay in between. CDR3 sequence (DNA): TGTGCCAGCAGGGGCCTTATGGGCACAGATACGCAGTATTTT. Its protein product is CASRGLMGTDTQYF.

The chain recombines TRBV9 with TRBJ2-3; 8 nucleotides line up with TRBD2. With 2 bases clipped from V and 2 bases from J, the junction kept 4 bases outside the gene matches. This CDR3 contains 15 residues. Germline CDR1 reads SGDLS; CDR2 reads YYNGEE. For the CDR3, the DNA is TGTGCCAGCAGCGTGTCTAGCGGGCACACAGATACGCAGTATTTT. It is translated as CASSVSSGHTDTQYF.

The chain is built from TRBV25-1 and TRBJ2-7, with TRBD1 matching over 8 bases. The length of the CDR3 is 15 residues. V lost 3 bases to trimming and J lost 2 bases; unmatched junction nucleotides: 6. Germline lookup yields CDR1 MGHDK and CDR2 SYGVNS. CDR3 DNA sequence: TGTGCCAGCAGTGACTCAGGGGGCCTTACCTACGAGCAGTACTTC. Its translation is CASSDSGGLTYEQYF.

This clone occurred a few times. This chain joins TRBV5-1 and TRBJ1-1; 7 bases fit TRBD1. The CDR3 totals 15 residues. V lost 3 bases to trimming and J lost 4 bases; unmatched junction nucleotides: 9. In germline, CDR1 is SGHRS, CDR2 YFSETQ. In DNA form, the CDR3 reads TGCGCCAGCAGCTCTAAGGGGGCCGGCGGCACTGAAGCTTTCTTT. Protein: CASSSKGAGGTEAFF.

Of note for this clone: This may stem from a read error, because a much larger clone lies one nucleotide away. The J gene is TRBJ2-7, the V gene TRBV7-2; TRBD1 might be the D (5 bases). Germline CDR1 reads SGHTA; CDR2 reads FQGNSA. Trimming pared 2 bases from V and 1 base from J, leaving 6 bases between. CDR3 length equals 13 residues. CDR3 sequence: CASSLRQSYEQYF. DNA for the CDR3: TGTGCCAGCAGCTTAAGACAGTCCTACGAGCAGTACTTC.

This chain uses TRBV27 with TRBJ2-4; 7 nucleotides align to TRBD2. The CDR3 length is 15 residues. Germline CDR1 is MNHEY and CDR2 is SMNVEV (reference sequence). V trimming: 2 bases; J trimming: 3 bases; junction bases outside the gene matches: 4. Here the CDR3 DNA reads TGTGCCAGCAGTTTAGAGGGGAGGGACAAAAACATTCAGTACTTC. Translating gives CASSLEGRDKNIQYF.

V gene TRBV27 combines with J gene TRBJ1-5, with 8 bases matching TRBD1. V shed 5 bases, J shed 7 bases, and the junction held 7 bases outside the gene matches. Germline assignment: CDR1 MNHEY and CDR2 SMNVEV (reference sequence). The CDR3 has 14 residues. The CDR3 is CASSPQGTGQPQHF. CDR3 DNA: TGTGCCAGCAGTCCACAGGGGACAGGCCAGCCCCAGCATTTT.

This chain connects TRBV29-1 to TRBJ1-2; a possible D gene is TRBD1 (6 bases). V lost 6 bases, J lost 1 base, and 15 bases lay in between. The CDR3 contains 14 residues. Per germline, CDR1 SQVTM and CDR2 ANQGSEA. The CDR3 region is CSVPRDTLNYGYTF. The CDR3 nucleotides are TGCAGCGTGCCCCGGGACACCCTTAACTATGGCTACACCTTC.

This chain uses TRBV10-3 with TRBJ1-1, with D possibly matching TRBD1 (6 bases). CDR1 is ENHRY and CDR2 is SYGVKD in the germline V gene. The CDR3 length is 12 residues. V dropped 2 bases and J dropped 8 bases, with 9 bases sitting between them. As DNA, the CDR3 is TGTGCCATCAGTGAGACCGGGACAGAAGCTTTCTTT. This translates into CAISETGTEAFF.